This T cell receptor (beta chain) came from a study of blood T cells in healthy people across ages. Between the trimmed V and J ends, which lost 3 bases and 9 bases, there was a span of 11 bases. Germline V lookup: CDR1 SGHTA, CDR2 FQGNSA. CDR3 length equals 12 residues. Next came a second PCR, run for about 6 to 12 cycles, which used a sample-barcoded 5' primer along with a J-beta primer mix. Each cDNA molecule, via a template-switch adaptor with 12 random nucleotides, was tagged. CDR3-containing paired-end reads numbering at least 2.5 million came from each sample. MiXCR was run by TCRdb on the 5' RACE reads, yielding one entry per CDR3 protein. The data contain some 1.5 million distinct CDR3 sequences, 35% to 45% of them singletons. About this clonotype: What it binds is not known.

Study-level points and caveats: Higher diversity, along with more naive CD4+ cells, distinguished long-lived donors from aged donors. Investigators viewed diversity estimates from one million T cells as underestimates, the study reported.

This sequence was found in a woman between 18 and 30 years old in good health. Sequencing was performed on blood. The chain recombines TRBV7-2 with TRBJ2-5; D may be TRBD2 (6 bases). The CDR3 is CASSFAGWAQYF. The CDR3 DNA is TGTGCCAGCAGCTTTGCGGGGTGGGCCCAGTACTTC.